Sequencing of this T cell receptor (beta chain) was carried out in a study of T cells in tumors after PD-1 blockade. V shed 4 bases, J shed 3 bases, and the junction held 4 bases outside the gene matches. Germline V gene data show CDR1 as MDHEN and CDR2 as SYDVKM. The CDR3 has 14 amino acids. Repertoires were generated with immunoSEQ multiplex PCR, while TCRdb's copy carries only in-frame clones and drops some. This table holds about 48,000 clones, about 85% found once. The chain combines TRBV28 with TRBJ2-3; 7 bases are a match to TRBD2. This receptor was taken from a human donor with basal cell carcinoma. Here the sequenced sample was PBMCs, taken before anti-PD-1 treatment. Written as DNA, the CDR3 is TGTGCCAGCAGTTCCGGGGGGTGGACAGATACGCAGTATTTT. It codes for CASSSGGWTDTQYF.